The 5 T cell receptor beta chains presented below share a single source sample, sequenced in a study of blood T cell repertoires in COVID-19. The repertoire was sequenced with immunoSEQ multiplex PCR; TCRdb's copy has only in-frame clones and lacks some. Of more than 250,000 clones detected, more than 75% appear once; the ten largest clones hold roughly 10%. Input material: PBMCs or T cells enriched from blood (not recorded which). These receptors originate from a woman aged 18-29 years who had recovered from COVID-19.

This clone was counted only a few times. This chain links TRBV21-1 with TRBJ1-5; the table calls TRBD1, which could not be checked here. TRBV21-1 is recorded as a pseudogene. The CDR3 loop spans 16 amino acids. The CDR3 protein is CASILTGTGGYQPQHF. The CDR3 nucleotides read TGTGCCAGCATCCTAACCGGGACAGGGGGCTATCAGCCCCAGCATTTT.

The gene calls are TRBV9 and TRBJ1-3; no clear D. Looked up from germline, CDR1 is SGDLS and CDR2 is YYNGEE. Deletions cut 0 bases from V and 3 bases from J, with 7 bases between. The CDR3 runs to 14 residues. CDR3 loop: CASSVGLGGNTIYF. CDR3 nucleotide sequence: TGTGCCAGCAGCGTAGGACTCGGTGGAAACACCATATATTTT.

Here the CDR3 reads CASSKGQGASDTQYF. CDR3 DNA sequence: TGTGCCAGCAGCAAAGGACAGGGGGCCTCAGATACGCAGTATTTT. This chain joins TRBV6-5 and TRBJ2-3; TRBD1 matches at 11 bases. The CDR3 is made up of 15 amino acids. V trimming: 6 bases; J trimming: 4 bases; junction bases outside the gene matches: 6. The V gene's germline CDR1 is MNHEY and CDR2 SVGAGI.

The rearrangement links TRBV11-2 to TRBJ1-6; D is uncertain. Trimming cost V 5 bases and J 0 bases, with 11 bases left between them. The CDR3 is 16 residues long. Germline CDR1 reads SGHAT; CDR2 reads FQNNGV. CDR3 region: CASSVAGSSYNSPLHF. The CDR3 DNA reads TGTGCCAGCAGCGTCGCAGGCAGCTCCTATAATTCACCCCTCCACTTT.

The DNA of the CDR3 is TGTGCCAGCAGCGGGGGCGGCTACAATGAGCAGTTCTTC. This codes for CASSGGGYNEQFF. The chain recombines TRBV9 with TRBJ2-1; weak D call: TRBD1 (5 bases). The CDR3 covers 13 residues. Germline V lookup: CDR1 SGDLS, CDR2 YYNGEE. The V end lost 3 bases, the J end lost 3 bases, and 7 bases lay between the germline ends.